This T cell receptor beta chain was retrieved from a study of T cell changes during pregnancy in multiple sclerosis. CDR3 length: 14 residues. In germline, CDR1 is SGHAT, CDR2 FQNNGV. Trimming left V 4 bases short and J 8 bases short, with 15 bases between. Generated by immunoSEQ multiplex PCR, the TCRdb table keeps only in-frame clones and is missing some. Of 40,000 to 45,000 clones listed, approximately 90% are singletons. The sequence came from a female donor in good health, enrolled as a control in a pregnancy study. The chain has TRBV11-2 and TRBJ2-1, with D possibly being TRBD2 (6 bases). The sample here was CD8+ T cells from peripheral blood mononuclear cells, taken after pregnancy. CDR3 region: CASSSGLEVDEQFF. CDR3 nucleotide sequence: TGTGCCAGCAGCTCGGGACTGGAGGTAGATGAGCAGTTCTTC.